This is a list of T cell receptor beta chains from one sample in a study of OX40 agonist ivuxolimab in advanced cancers. TCRdb's copy holds only in-frame clones and misses some; the assay was immunoSEQ multiplex PCR. In the table there are 40,000 to 60,000 clones, roughly 90% of which are singletons. Specimen: CD4+ or CD8+ T cells sorted from blood, collected in a trial of the OX40 agonist ivuxolimab. The origin of the receptors is an adult with an advanced solid tumor such as melanoma, head and neck, liver or kidney cancer. Both conserved end residues are part of each CDR3. D genes are given only for firm matches. Clone size is not always given. Where it is, it says once, few, many or a class for expanded clones.

TRBJ1-1	TRBV6-4	-	-	TGTGCCAGCAGTTTAGAGGAAGGCGCTGAAGCTTTCTTT	CASSLEEGAEAFF
TRBJ2-7	TRBV18	-	-	TGTGCCAGCTCACCAGTTCGAGCGGACACCTACGAGCAGTACTTC	CASSPVRADTYEQYF
TRBJ1-1	TRBV9	-	-	TGTGCCAGCAGCGGCGTCCCTAACACTGAAGCTTTCTTT	CASSGVPNTEAFF
TRBJ2-2	TRBV7-3	-	-	TGTGCCAGCAGCTTGGGCGACACCGGGGAGCTGTTTTTT	CASSLGDTGELFF
TRBJ1-2	TRBV21-1	-	-	TGTGCCAGCAGCCAAGCCGGGATTGGGACCTTC	CASSQAGIGTF
TRBJ1-2	TRBV19	-	TRBD1	TGTGCCAGTAGTATAGCGGCAGGGGGAAGCTATGGCTACACCTTC	CASSIAAGGSYGYTF
TRBJ2-7	TRBV6-5	-	-	TGTGCCAGCTCTAAGTTTTACGAGCAGTACTTC	CASSKFYEQYF
TRBJ2-5	TRBV27	-	-	TGTGCCAGCAGTGTCTTTCCCCGTAATATGATGGAGACCCAGTACTTC	CASSVFPRNMMETQYF
TRBJ2-5	TRBV28	-	TRBD1	TGTGCCAGCAGTTTAAGGGACAGGAACCCAGAGACCCAGTACTTC	CASSLRDRNPETQYF
TRBJ1-2	TRBV19	-	TRBD1	TGTGCCAGTAACCTTCAGACAGGGGGGCGCGGCTACACCTTC	CASNLQTGGRGYTF
TRBJ2-2	TRBV19	-	TRBD1	TGTGCCAGTAGTATAATGGGACAGGGGGGAACCGGGGAGCTGTTTTTT	CASSIMGQGGTGELFF
TRBJ2-2	TRBV7-9	medium-sized	TRBD1	TGTGCCAGCAGCTTCTGGACAGGGAACACCGGGGAGCTGTTTTTT	CASSFWTGNTGELFF
TRBJ2-2	TRBV7-2	-	-	TGTGCCAGCAGCTTACGAATGGTCACCGGGGAGCTGTTTTTT	CASSLRMVTGELFF
TRBJ1-1	TRBV4-3	-	-	TGCGCCAGCAGCCAAGCGGTAGGTCAGGTCACTGAAGCTTTCTTT	CASSQAVGQVTEAFF
TRBJ1-1	TRBV6-5	-	TRBD1	TGTGCCAGCAGTTTCCCCGGGACAGAGACTGAAGCTTTCTTT	CASSFPGTETEAFF